The clone carrying this T cell receptor beta chain has only a few counts. No donor was unhealthy or non-Caucasian. The data stem from a study of identical twins. TCRdb reanalysed the 5' RACE reads using MiXCR and keeps one entry per CDR3 protein. The data show around 370,000 distinct CDR3 sequences, approximately 10% seen once. CDR1 and CDR2 (germline): MGHRA, YSYEKL. V lost 8 bases to trimming and J lost 2 bases, with 18 bases between them. The CDR3 has 15 amino acids. The chain uses TRBV4-1 and TRBJ1-1, with D maybe TRBD1 (6 bases). The sequence was obtained from a woman aged 45-65 years in good health. The specimen was naive T cells sorted from blood. The CDR3 DNA is TGCGCCAGCGCAGAGGAGGGACACCAAAACACTGAAGCTTTCTTT. Translated: CASAEEGHQNTEAFF.